A selection of T cell receptor beta chains follows, all from one sample in a study of blood T cell repertoires in COVID-19. Profiling relied on immunoSEQ multiplex PCR, and the TCRdb table lists in-frame clones only, not all of them. Here the sample spans hundreds of thousands of clones, 80% to 90% being singletons. The sample consisted of PBMCs or T cells enriched from blood (not recorded which). These receptors came from a woman aged 25 to 45 who had been exposed to COVID-19. CDR3s include the opening cysteine and the closing phenylalanine or tryptophan. A D gene is named only where the DNA matches it firmly. Where a row states a size, it is once, few, many or the class of an expanded clone; other rows omit it.

clone size: -; D gene: TRBD1; V gene: TRBV7-6; J gene: TRBJ1-1; CDR3 DNA: TGTGCCAGCAGCTTACAGGGGGGCAACACTGAAGCTTTCTTT; CDR3 protein: CASSLQGGNTEAFF
clone size: few; D gene: -; V gene: TRBV2; J gene: TRBJ2-7; CDR3 DNA: TGTGCCATCAAAGGCGGGGCCCGCTACGAGCAGTACTTC; CDR3 protein: CAIKGGARYEQYF
clone size: -; D gene: -; V gene: TRBV19; J gene: TRBJ1-5; CDR3 DNA: TGTGCCAGTAGAATGGGGCTGGTGAGCAATCAGCCCCAGCATTTT; CDR3 protein: CASRMGLVSNQPQHF
clone size: -; D gene: TRBD1; V gene: TRBV19; J gene: TRBJ1-5; CDR3 DNA: TGTGCCAGTAGTAGAACCACCGGGACAGGGATTCAGCCCCAGCATTTT; CDR3 protein: CASSRTTGTGIQPQHF
clone size: -; D gene: -; V gene: TRBV9; J gene: TRBJ1-2; CDR3 DNA: TGTGCCAGCAGCGCCCTACGGGGGAACTATGGCTACACCTTC; CDR3 protein: CASSALRGNYGYTF
clone size: -; D gene: TRBD2; V gene: TRBV6-5; J gene: TRBJ2-3; CDR3 DNA: TGTGCCAGCAGAGGACTAGCGGTTAGCACAGATACGCAGTATTTT; CDR3 protein: CASRGLAVSTDTQYF
clone size: -; D gene: TRBD2; V gene: TRBV5-1; J gene: TRBJ2-7; CDR3 DNA: TGCGCCAGCAGCGGGGAACCGGGACTAGCTTACGAGCAGTACTTC; CDR3 protein: CASSGEPGLAYEQYF
clone size: -; D gene: -; V gene: TRBV19; J gene: TRBJ1-6; CDR3 DNA: TGTGCCAGCCAGAGAGGGAACTATAATTCACCCCTCCACTTT; CDR3 protein: CASQRGNYNSPLHF
clone size: -; D gene: TRBD2; V gene: TRBV11-2; J gene: TRBJ2-3; CDR3 DNA: TGTGCCAGCAGCTTAGTCGCGGGGGGAATGACAGATACGCAGTATTTT; CDR3 protein: CASSLVAGGMTDTQYF
clone size: -; D gene: -; V gene: TRBV4-1; J gene: TRBJ1-1; CDR3 DNA: TGCGCCAGCAGCCAAGATACAGGGAACACTGAAGCTTTCTTT; CDR3 protein: CASSQDTGNTEAFF
clone size: -; D gene: TRBD1; V gene: TRBV11-2; J gene: TRBJ2-7; CDR3 DNA: TGTGCCAGCAGCTGGACAGGGAACAACGAGCAGTACTTC; CDR3 protein: CASSWTGNNEQYF
clone size: -; D gene: TRBD1; V gene: TRBV28; J gene: TRBJ1-1; CDR3 DNA: TGTGCCAGCAACCCCCAGGGGGCAGGATGGTCTGAAGCTTTCTTT; CDR3 protein: CASNPQGAGWSEAFF
clone size: -; D gene: -; V gene: TRBV5-5; J gene: TRBJ2-2; CDR3 DNA: TGTGCCAGCCGAGTTTTAGCCGGTAACACCGGGGAGCTGTTTTTT; CDR3 protein: CASRVLAGNTGELFF
clone size: -; D gene: -; V gene: TRBV7-3; J gene: TRBJ2-7; CDR3 DNA: TGTGCCAGCAGCCTAGGACACGCCTTGGCGGTCGAGCAGTACTTC; CDR3 protein: CASSLGHALAVEQYF
clone size: -; D gene: -; V gene: TRBV6-5; J gene: TRBJ2-7; CDR3 DNA: TGTGCCAGCAAAACAGGATCCTACGAGCAGTACTTC; CDR3 protein: CASKTGSYEQYF
clone size: -; D gene: -; V gene: TRBV6-4; J gene: TRBJ1-2; CDR3 DNA: TGTGCCAGCAGTGAGTCTCGGTATGGCTACACCTTC; CDR3 protein: CASSESRYGYTF
clone size: -; D gene: TRBD1; V gene: TRBV19; J gene: TRBJ2-5; CDR3 DNA: TGTGCCAGTAGTATAAGAGGGGGCGGGGAGACCCAGTACTTC; CDR3 protein: CASSIRGGGETQYF
clone size: -; D gene: TRBD2; V gene: TRBV18; J gene: TRBJ2-3; CDR3 DNA: TGTGCCAGCTCACCACTTGGGGGGGAGACAGATACGCAGTATTTT; CDR3 protein: CASSPLGGETDTQYF
clone size: -; D gene: TRBD1; V gene: TRBV28; J gene: TRBJ2-7; CDR3 DNA: TGTGCCAGCAGTTCCGGGACAGGGTTCTACGAGCAGTACTTC; CDR3 protein: CASSSGTGFYEQYF
clone size: -; D gene: -; V gene: TRBV19; J gene: TRBJ1-6; CDR3 DNA: TGTGCCAGTAGTGCCGGACACCTCGTCACCCTCCACTTT; CDR3 protein: CASSAGHLVTLHF
clone size: -; D gene: -; V gene: TRBV28; J gene: TRBJ1-4; CDR3 DNA: TGTGCCAGCAGTTTACGGGGGGGTCCCGAAAAACTGTTTTTT; CDR3 protein: CASSLRGGPEKLFF
clone size: once; D gene: TRBD1; V gene: TRBV25-1; J gene: TRBJ2-5; CDR3 DNA: TGTGCCAGCAGTGAATTGGGACAGGGATGGGAGACCCAGTACTTC; CDR3 protein: CASSELGQGWETQYF
clone size: once; D gene: -; V gene: TRBV30; J gene: TRBJ1-3; CDR3 DNA: TGTGCCTGGAGTACCTCGCGGTACGCTGGAAACACCATATATTTT; CDR3 protein: CAWSTSRYAGNTIYF
clone size: -; D gene: -; V gene: TRBV3-1/TRBV3-2; J gene: TRBJ2-2; CDR3 DNA: TGTGCCAGCAGCCCAGGGGACGCGAACACCGGGGAGCTGTTTTTT; CDR3 protein: CASSPGDANTGELFF
clone size: -; D gene: TRBD1; V gene: TRBV23-1; J gene: TRBJ1-5; CDR3 DNA: TGCGCCAGCAGGAGACAGGGGAATCAGCCCCAGCATTTT; CDR3 protein: CASRRQGNQPQHF
clone size: -; D gene: TRBD1; V gene: TRBV30; J gene: TRBJ1-6; CDR3 DNA: TGTGCCGGCCGGGGACAGGGAGGGGGTTCACCCCTCCACTTT; CDR3 protein: CAGRGQGGGSPLHF
clone size: -; D gene: -; V gene: TRBV27; J gene: TRBJ1-1; CDR3 DNA: TGTGCCAGCAGTTTATATCCGGGGGTCGCTTGGGTTGAAGCTTTCTTT; CDR3 protein: CASSLYPGVAWVEAFF
clone size: few; D gene: TRBD1; V gene: TRBV10-3; J gene: TRBJ2-1; CDR3 DNA: TGTGCCATCAGTGACCGGACAGGGAGCTCCTACAATGAGCAGTTCTTC; CDR3 protein: CAISDRTGSSYNEQFF
clone size: -; D gene: -; V gene: TRBV9; J gene: TRBJ1-2; CDR3 DNA: TGTGCCAGCAGCGGAGGGATTAACTATGGCTACACCTTC; CDR3 protein: CASSGGINYGYTF
clone size: -; D gene: -; V gene: TRBV2; J gene: TRBJ1-1; CDR3 DNA: TGTGCCAGCCAGGGTCCCACTGAAGCTTTCTTT; CDR3 protein: CASQGPTEAFF
clone size: -; D gene: -; V gene: TRBV7-9; J gene: TRBJ2-1; CDR3 DNA: TGTGCCAGCAGCTTATTGGGGCAACAGGGCCCCTACAATGAGCAGTTCTTC; CDR3 protein: CASSLLGQQGPYNEQFF
clone size: -; D gene: TRBD2; V gene: TRBV6-1; J gene: TRBJ2-5; CDR3 DNA: TGTGCCAGCAGTGTCGCTAGCGGGGGCCTGGCCGGGAAGACCCAGTACTTC; CDR3 protein: CASSVASGGLAGKTQYF
clone size: few; D gene: TRBD1; V gene: TRBV18; J gene: TRBJ1-3; CDR3 DNA: TGTGCCAGCTCGTCCGGACAGGGGAGCTCTGGAAACACCATATATTTT; CDR3 protein: CASSSGQGSSGNTIYF
clone size: -; D gene: TRBD2; V gene: TRBV12-5; J gene: TRBJ2-7; CDR3 DNA: TGTGCTAGTGGTTCCGGGGGGGCCCAGCAGTACTTC; CDR3 protein: CASGSGGAQQYF
clone size: -; D gene: -; V gene: TRBV3-1/TRBV3-2; J gene: TRBJ1-5; CDR3 DNA: TGTGCCAGCAGCCACTCTACTAATCAGCCCCAGCATTTT; CDR3 protein: CASSHSTNQPQHF
clone size: -; D gene: -; V gene: TRBV10-3; J gene: TRBJ1-1; CDR3 DNA: TGTGCCATCAGTGAGGGGCTGGTCAGGGGGAACACTGAAGCTTTCTTT; CDR3 protein: CAISEGLVRGNTEAFF
clone size: -; D gene: TRBD1; V gene: TRBV4-1; J gene: TRBJ1-1; CDR3 DNA: TGCGCCAGCAGCCAGACAGGGTTGAAACACACTGAAGCTTTCTTT; CDR3 protein: CASSQTGLKHTEAFF
clone size: -; D gene: TRBD2; V gene: TRBV2; J gene: TRBJ2-7; CDR3 DNA: TGTGCCAGCGCGGGACTAGCCCACGAGCAGTACTTC; CDR3 protein: CASAGLAHEQYF
clone size: -; D gene: -; V gene: TRBV4-1; J gene: TRBJ2-6; CDR3 DNA: TGCGCCAGCAGCCAGAACCTAGTTGCTGGGGCCAACGTCCTGACTTTC; CDR3 protein: CASSQNLVAGANVLTF
clone size: -; D gene: -; V gene: TRBV5-1; J gene: TRBJ1-6; CDR3 DNA: TGCGCCAGCAGCCCGACGGTGCAGGGCGATGGTTCACCCCTCCACTTT; CDR3 protein: CASSPTVQGDGSPLHF
clone size: -; D gene: TRBD1; V gene: TRBV19; J gene: TRBJ1-2; CDR3 DNA: TGTGCCAGTAGCGACAGGGCCCCGTATGGCTACACCTTC; CDR3 protein: CASSDRAPYGYTF
clone size: -; D gene: TRBD1; V gene: TRBV9; J gene: TRBJ1-1; CDR3 DNA: TGTGCCAGCAGCGCCCACAGGGGTCGAGGGGGCACTGAAGCTTTCTTT; CDR3 protein: CASSAHRGRGGTEAFF
clone size: few; D gene: -; V gene: TRBV6-1; J gene: TRBJ2-7; CDR3 DNA: TGTGCCAGCAGTGAAGACATCTACGAGCAGTACTTC; CDR3 protein: CASSEDIYEQYF
clone size: -; D gene: -; V gene: TRBV3-1/TRBV3-2; J gene: TRBJ1-3; CDR3 DNA: TGTGCCAGCAGCCAAGACGGCTCTGGAAACACCATATATTTT; CDR3 protein: CASSQDGSGNTIYF
clone size: -; D gene: -; V gene: TRBV2; J gene: TRBJ1-2; CDR3 DNA: TGTGCCAGCAGTGCTTCGACAGTTCTCTATGGCTACACCTTC; CDR3 protein: CASSASTVLYGYTF